Listed here are 20 T cell receptor beta chains from one sample, sequenced in a study of shared clonotypes between healthy human individuals. Sequenced by immunoSEQ multiplex PCR; TCRdb stores in-frame clones only, minus some. In the table there are about 1 million clones, approximately 68% of which are singletons. The sequenced sample was memory CD4+ T cells sorted from blood. The subset was: CD45RA-negative fraction. The receptors here all came from a man between 18 and 29 years old in good health.

The chain links TRBV5-1 to TRBJ2-3, with TRBD2 as a possible D gene (5 bases). Trimming pared 0 bases from V and 2 bases from J, leaving 10 bases between. CDR1 and CDR2 (germline): SGHRS, YFSETQ. The CDR3 is 15 amino acids. Here the CDR3 DNA reads TGCGCCAGCAGCTTGGCGGGGAGAAACACAGATACGCAGTATTTT. This encodes CASSLAGRNTDTQYF.

This rearrangement joins TRBV7-8 to TRBJ2-4; D is perhaps TRBD2 (7 bases). V lost 5 bases and J 6 bases, leaving 20 bases between the germline ends. CDR3 length: 16 residues. Germline loops: CDR1 SGHVS, CDR2 FQNEAQ. CDR3 DNA sequence: TGTGCCAGCAGCCCATTGGGGGGGGGCTGGGGAAACATTCAGTACTTC. It specifies CASSPLGGGWGNIQYF.

The CDR3 is CAISEGGANQPQHF. CDR3 in DNA: TGTGCCATCAGTGAAGGGGGGGCGAATCAGCCCCAGCATTTT. The chain uses TRBV10-3 and TRBJ1-5; D possibly corresponds to TRBD1 (6 bases). Germline assignment: CDR1 ENHRY and CDR2 SYGVKD. The CDR3 runs to 14 residues. Trimming took 3 bases from V and 4 from J, leaving 10 bases between them.

This chain connects TRBV6-1 to TRBJ2-5; D may be TRBD2 (5 bases). V gave up 2 bases and J gave up 4 bases, with 14 bases separating them. The germline CDR1 and CDR2 sequences are MNHNS and SASEGT. The CDR3 is made up of 15 amino acids. As DNA, the CDR3 is TGTGCCAGCAGTGAATTGAAAAAAGGGAGAGAGACCCAGTACTTC. Amino acid sequence: CASSELKKGRETQYF.

The genes are TRBV30 and TRBJ1-6; D might be TRBD1 (5 bases). The V end lost 5 bases, the J end lost 10 bases, and 15 bases lay between the germline ends. CDR3 size: 13 residues. Germline V gene data show CDR1 as GTSNPN and CDR2 as SVGIG (reference sequence). CDR3 loop: CAWRGSTNSPLHF. The DNA for the CDR3 is TGTGCCTGGCGGGGCTCTACCAACTCACCCCTCCACTTT.

The chain combines TRBV18 with TRBJ1-1; TRBD1 matches at 7 bases. The V gene end was trimmed by 0 bases and the J gene end by 4 bases; junction bases not matched to a gene: 2. The CDR3 has 14 residues. Germline loops: CDR1 KGHSH, CDR2 LQKENI. CDR3 sequence reads: CASSPPPGGTEAFF. CDR3 nucleotides: TGTGCCAGCTCACCACCGCCAGGGGGCACTGAAGCTTTCTTT. Using reference TRBV18 and TRBJ1-1 for the parts outside the CDR3, the full variable domain is NAGVMQNPRHLVRRRGQEARLRCSPMKGHSHVYWYRQLPEEGLKFMVYLQKENIIDESGMPKERFSAEFPKEGPSILRIQQVVRGDSAAYFCASSPPPGGTEAFFGQGTRLTVV.

The rearrangement links TRBV5-1 to TRBJ1-2; no definite D call. V was cut by 4 bases and J by 4 bases, with 14 bases left in between. CDR1 and CDR2 (germline): SGHRS, YFSETQ. The length of the CDR3 is 14 residues. The CDR3: CASSPPQEGYGYTF. Here the CDR3 DNA reads TGCGCCAGCAGCCCCCCGCAGGAGGGCTATGGCTACACCTTC.

The V call is TRBV7-2, the J call TRBJ1-2, with D uncertain. The CDR3 has 13 amino acids. V was pared by 5 bases and J by 8 bases, with 15 bases between. Germline loops: CDR1 SGHTA, CDR2 FQGNSA. CDR3 loop: CASSPDGQWGYTF. In nucleotides, the CDR3 is TGTGCCAGCAGCCCGGACGGGCAGTGGGGCTACACCTTC.

This clone was observed a few times. In the same sample, other DNA sequences code for this CDR3. The gene calls are TRBV10-3 and TRBJ2-5, with unresolved D. CDR1 is ENHRY and CDR2 is SYGVKD in the germline V gene. Deletions cut 6 bases from V and 4 bases from J, with 6 bases between. The CDR3 spans 11 residues. The CDR3: CAIRGGETQYF. The CDR3 DNA reads TGTGCCATCAGGGGTGGAGAGACCCAGTACTTC.

The V gene is TRBV6-6, the J gene TRBJ2-5; D is perhaps TRBD2 (6 bases). Germline V gene lookup returns CDR1 MNHNY and CDR2 SVGAGI (reference sequence). V was cut by 2 bases and J by 5 bases, with 12 bases left in between. The CDR3 contains 14 residues. CDR3 coding DNA: TGTGCCAGCAGTTACGCCGGGGGTGAGGAGACCCAGTACTTC. This encodes CASSYAGGEETQYF.

The V call is TRBV7-2, the J call TRBJ1-4; D call uncertain. V was trimmed by 3 bases and J by 6 bases, leaving 11 bases between them. Germline assignment: CDR1 SGHTA and CDR2 FQGNSA. The CDR3 totals 14 residues. This CDR3 reads CASSFSRVDEKLFF. The CDR3 DNA follows: TGTGCCAGCAGCTTTTCTAGGGTTGATGAAAAACTGTTTTTT.

This rearrangement joins TRBV6-5 to TRBJ2-3; D possibly corresponds to TRBD2 (6 bases). Trimming shortened V by 10 bases and J by 6 bases, and 20 bases separated the two germline ends. CDR1 is MNHEY and CDR2 is SVGAGI in the germline V gene. CDR3 length equals 14 residues. The CDR3 loop reads CATGRGGERDTQYF. In DNA, the CDR3 is TGTGCCACCGGAAGGGGCGGGGAGCGGGATACGCAGTATTTT.

The chain employs TRBV6-5 and TRBJ1-1, with TRBD1 identical over 9 bases. The CDR3 runs 14 residues. The J segment lost 5 bases and the V segment lost 6 bases, leaving 7 bases of the junction unmatched. Germline CDR1 is MNHEY and CDR2 is SVGAGI. CDR3: CASRLQGARTEAFF. The CDR3 bases are TGTGCCAGCAGGTTACAGGGGGCGAGGACTGAAGCTTTCTTT.

This sequence joins TRBV30 and TRBJ1-6, with a tentative D call TRBD1 (5 bases). This CDR3 has 14 residues. Germline CDR1 is GTSNPN and CDR2 is SVGIG (reference sequence). Trimming took 4 bases from V and 8 from J, leaving 15 bases between them. The CDR3 nucleotides are TGTGCCTGGACATCTTCAGGGCTTGATTCACCCCTCCACTTT. As protein: CAWTSSGLDSPLHF.

The chain uses TRBV9 and TRBJ2-2, with TRBD2 matching 11 bases. Germline trimming cut 0 bases from V and 2 bases from J; bases unmatched to any gene: 3. This CDR3 has 17 residues. From germline, CDR1 is SGDLS and CDR2 YYNGEE. CDR3 sequence (DNA): TGTGCCAGCAGCGTAGCTAGCGGGGGGCTTAACACCGGGGAGCTGTTTTTT. Encoded protein: CASSVASGGLNTGELFF.

The J gene is TRBJ2-1, the V gene TRBV9, with TRBD1 as a possible D gene (6 bases). This CDR3 is 15 amino acids long. Trimming pared 3 bases from V and 9 bases from J, leaving 19 bases between. CDR1 and CDR2 (germline): SGDLS, YYNGEE. In DNA form, the CDR3 reads TGTGCCAGCAGCGCCTCCGGGACACAGGTCGGTGAGCAGTTCTTC. Its translation: CASSASGTQVGEQFF.

This clone was seen a handful of times. At one end the junction does not follow the germline gene, possibly because of a read error. The chain combines TRBV5-6 with TRBJ2-1; no clear D. Germline lookup yields CDR1 SGHDT and CDR2 YYEEEE. CDR3 length: 16 amino acids. The CDR3 is CASTLARPSSFNEQFF. CDR3 nucleotide sequence: TGTGCCAGCACCTTGGCAAGGCCCTCCTCCTTTAATGAGCAGTTCTTC.

This chain joins TRBV7-8 and TRBJ2-4, with 10 bases fitting TRBD2. Germline V CDR1 and CDR2: SGHVS, FQNEAQ. The V gene end was trimmed by 3 bases and the J gene end by 0 bases; junction bases not matched to a gene: 8. The CDR3 is made up of 18 amino acids. The CDR3 is CASSFERGGTLAKNIQYF. CDR3 bases: TGTGCCAGCAGCTTCGAGCGGGGGGGCACTCTAGCCAAAAACATTCAGTACTTC. The full variable domain, its missing parts supplied by reference TRBV7-8 and TRBJ2-4, is GAGVSQSPRYKVAKRGQDVALRCDPISGHVSLFWYQQALGQGPEFLTYFQNEAQLDKSGLPSDRFFAERPEGSVSTLKIQRTQQEDSAVYLCASSFERGGTLAKNIQYFGAGTRLSVL.

The chain carries TRBV9 and TRBJ2-5, with D tentatively TRBD2 (6 bases). V lost 0 bases, J lost 4 bases, and 10 bases lay in between. Germline lookup yields CDR1 SGDLS and CDR2 YYNGEE. The CDR3 runs to 14 residues. The DNA for the CDR3 is TGTGCCAGCAGCGTAGGGTCAGCGGGAGAGACCCAGTACTTC. It codes for CASSVGSAGETQYF.

The rearrangement joins TRBV27 to TRBJ2-3; D is possibly TRBD1 or TRBD2 (5 bases each). The CDR3 is made up of 14 amino acids. The V end lost 5 bases, the J end lost 0 bases, and 9 bases lay between the germline ends. From germline, CDR1 is MNHEY and CDR2 SMNVEV (reference sequence). CDR3 DNA: TGTGCCAGCAGTCGAAGGGACAGCACAGATACGCAGTATTTT. Amino acid sequence: CASSRRDSTDTQYF.